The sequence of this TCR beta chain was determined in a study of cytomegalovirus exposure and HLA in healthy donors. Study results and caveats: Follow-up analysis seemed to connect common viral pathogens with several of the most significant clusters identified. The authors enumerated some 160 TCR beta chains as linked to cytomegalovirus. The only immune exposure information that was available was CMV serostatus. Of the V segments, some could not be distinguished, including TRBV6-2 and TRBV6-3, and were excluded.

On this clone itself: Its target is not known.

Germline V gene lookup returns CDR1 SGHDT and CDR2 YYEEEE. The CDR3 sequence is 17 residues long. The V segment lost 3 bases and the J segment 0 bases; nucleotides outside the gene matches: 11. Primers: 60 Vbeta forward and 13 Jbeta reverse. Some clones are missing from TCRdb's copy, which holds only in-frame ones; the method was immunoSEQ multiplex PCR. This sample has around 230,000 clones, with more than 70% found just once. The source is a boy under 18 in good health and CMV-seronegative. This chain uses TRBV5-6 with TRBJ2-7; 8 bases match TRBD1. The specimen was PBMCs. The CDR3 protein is CASSWYRGYPTSYEQYF. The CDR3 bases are TGTGCCAGCAGCTGGTACAGGGGGTACCCGACCTCCTACGAGCAGTACTTC.